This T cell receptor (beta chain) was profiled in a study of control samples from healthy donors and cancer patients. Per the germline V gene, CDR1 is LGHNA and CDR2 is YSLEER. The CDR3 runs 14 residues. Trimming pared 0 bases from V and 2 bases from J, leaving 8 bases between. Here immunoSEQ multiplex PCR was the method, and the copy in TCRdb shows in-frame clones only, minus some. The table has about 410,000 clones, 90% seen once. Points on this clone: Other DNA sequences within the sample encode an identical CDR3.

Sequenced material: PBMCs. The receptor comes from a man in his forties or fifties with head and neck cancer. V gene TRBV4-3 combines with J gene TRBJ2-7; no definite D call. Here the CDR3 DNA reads TGCGCCAGCAGCCAAGAACCCACAGCCTACGAGCAGTACTTC. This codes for CASSQEPTAYEQYF.